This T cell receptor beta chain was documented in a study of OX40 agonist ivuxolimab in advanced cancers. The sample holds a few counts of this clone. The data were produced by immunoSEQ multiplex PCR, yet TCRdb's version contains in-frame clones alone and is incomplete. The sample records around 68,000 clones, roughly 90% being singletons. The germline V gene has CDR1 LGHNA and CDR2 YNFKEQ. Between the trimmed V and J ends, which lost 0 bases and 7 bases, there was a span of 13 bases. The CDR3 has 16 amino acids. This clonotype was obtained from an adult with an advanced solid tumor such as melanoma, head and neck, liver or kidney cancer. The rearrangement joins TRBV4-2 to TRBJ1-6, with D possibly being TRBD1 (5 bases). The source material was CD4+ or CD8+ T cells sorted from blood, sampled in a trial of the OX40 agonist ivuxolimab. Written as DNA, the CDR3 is TGTGCCAGCAGCCAAGATTCGGCCCAGGGAAATTCACCCCTCCACTTT. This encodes CASSQDSAQGNSPLHF.